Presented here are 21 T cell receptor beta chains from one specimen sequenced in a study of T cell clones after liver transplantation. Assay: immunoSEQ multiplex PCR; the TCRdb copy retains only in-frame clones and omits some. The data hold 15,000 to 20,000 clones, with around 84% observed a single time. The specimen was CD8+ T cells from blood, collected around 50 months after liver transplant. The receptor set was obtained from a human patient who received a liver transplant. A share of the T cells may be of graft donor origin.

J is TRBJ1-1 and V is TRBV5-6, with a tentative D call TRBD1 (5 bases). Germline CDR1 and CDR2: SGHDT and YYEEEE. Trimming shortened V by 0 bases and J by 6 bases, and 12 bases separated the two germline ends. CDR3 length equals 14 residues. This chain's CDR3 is CASSLESGGPEAFF. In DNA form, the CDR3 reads TGTGCCAGCAGCTTGGAATCCGGGGGTCCTGAAGCTTTCTTT.

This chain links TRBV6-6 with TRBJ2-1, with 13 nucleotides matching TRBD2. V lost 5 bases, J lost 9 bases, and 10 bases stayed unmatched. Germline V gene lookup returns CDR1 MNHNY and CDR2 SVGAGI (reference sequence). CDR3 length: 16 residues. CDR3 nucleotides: TGTGCCAGCAGTCCGACTAGCGGGGGGCCTCGTCTTGAGCAGTTCTTC. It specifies CASSPTSGGPRLEQFF.

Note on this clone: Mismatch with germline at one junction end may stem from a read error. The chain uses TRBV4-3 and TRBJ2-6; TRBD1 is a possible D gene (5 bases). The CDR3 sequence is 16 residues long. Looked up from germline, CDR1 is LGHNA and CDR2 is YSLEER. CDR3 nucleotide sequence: TGCGCCAGCAGCCAAGATCCGAGTGGTGGGGCCAACGTCCCGACTTTC. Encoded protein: CASSQDPSGGANVPTF.

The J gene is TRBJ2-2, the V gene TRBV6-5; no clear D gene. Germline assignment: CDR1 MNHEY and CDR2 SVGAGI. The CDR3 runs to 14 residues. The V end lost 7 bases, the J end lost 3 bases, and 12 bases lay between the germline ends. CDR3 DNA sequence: TGTGCCAGCACCCTGGACGCGGACACCGGGGAGCTGTTTTTT. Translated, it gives CASTLDADTGELFF.

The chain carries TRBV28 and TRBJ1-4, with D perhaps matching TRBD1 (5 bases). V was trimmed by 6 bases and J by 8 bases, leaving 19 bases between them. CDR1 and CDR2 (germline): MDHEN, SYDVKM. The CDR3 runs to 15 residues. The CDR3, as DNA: TGTGCCAGCAGCCCCAGGGAAGGGGTTGGGGAAAAACTGTTTTTT. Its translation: CASSPREGVGEKLFF.

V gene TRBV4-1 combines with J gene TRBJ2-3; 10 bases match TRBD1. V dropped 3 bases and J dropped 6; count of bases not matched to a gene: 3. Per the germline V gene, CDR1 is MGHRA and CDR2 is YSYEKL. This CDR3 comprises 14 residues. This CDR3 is CASSHGTGVDTQYF. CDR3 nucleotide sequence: TGCGCCAGCAGCCATGGGACAGGGGTGGATACGCAGTATTTT.

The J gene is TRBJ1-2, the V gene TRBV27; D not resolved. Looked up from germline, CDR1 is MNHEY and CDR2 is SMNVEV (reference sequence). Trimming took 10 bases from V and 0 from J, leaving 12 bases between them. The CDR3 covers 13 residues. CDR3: CATMSGTNYGYTF. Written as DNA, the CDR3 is TGTGCCACCATGAGTGGGACTAACTATGGCTACACCTTC.

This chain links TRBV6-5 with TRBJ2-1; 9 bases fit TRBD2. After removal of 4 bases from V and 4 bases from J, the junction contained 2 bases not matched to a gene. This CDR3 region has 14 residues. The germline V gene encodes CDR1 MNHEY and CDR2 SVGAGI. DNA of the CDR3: TGTGCCAGCAGTTCTAGCGGGAATTACAATGAGCAGTTCTTC. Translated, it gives CASSSSGNYNEQFF.

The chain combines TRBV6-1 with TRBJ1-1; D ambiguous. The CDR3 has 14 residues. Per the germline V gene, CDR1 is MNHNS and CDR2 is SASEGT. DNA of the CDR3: TGTGCACTCGGGAAGGGCAACATGAACACTGAAGCTTTCTTT. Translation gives CALGKGNMNTEAFF.

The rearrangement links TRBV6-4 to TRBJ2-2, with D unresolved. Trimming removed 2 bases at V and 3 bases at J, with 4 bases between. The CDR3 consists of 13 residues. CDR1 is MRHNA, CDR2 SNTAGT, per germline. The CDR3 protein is CASSDEDTGELFF. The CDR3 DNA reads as TGTGCCAGCAGTGACGAGGACACCGGGGAGCTGTTTTTT.

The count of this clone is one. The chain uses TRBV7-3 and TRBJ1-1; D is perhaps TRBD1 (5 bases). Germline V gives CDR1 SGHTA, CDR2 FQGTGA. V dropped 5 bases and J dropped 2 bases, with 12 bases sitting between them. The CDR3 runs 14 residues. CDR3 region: CASSPLDRNTEAFF. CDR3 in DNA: TGTGCCAGCAGCCCGCTCGACAGAAACACTGAAGCTTTCTTT.

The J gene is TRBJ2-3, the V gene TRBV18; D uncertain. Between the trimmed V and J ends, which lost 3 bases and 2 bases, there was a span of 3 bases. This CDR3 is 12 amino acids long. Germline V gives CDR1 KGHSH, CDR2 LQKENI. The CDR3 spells CASSPTTDTQYF. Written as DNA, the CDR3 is TGTGCCAGCTCACCTACCACAGATACGCAGTATTTT.

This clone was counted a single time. CDR3 protein: CASSTGLAVDTQYF. Written as DNA, the CDR3 is TGTGCCAGCAGCACCGGACTAGCGGTAGATACGCAGTATTTT. The chain employs TRBV5-6 and TRBJ2-3; 10 bases line up with TRBD2. V was pared by 4 bases and J by 5 bases, with 4 bases of the junction left unmatched. The CDR3 loop spans 14 amino acids. Germline V gene sequence: CDR1 SGHDT, CDR2 YYEEEE.

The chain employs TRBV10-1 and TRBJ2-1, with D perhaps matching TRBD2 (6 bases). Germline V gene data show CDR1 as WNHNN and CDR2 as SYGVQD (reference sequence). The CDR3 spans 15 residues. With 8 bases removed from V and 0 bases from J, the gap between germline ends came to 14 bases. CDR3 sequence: CASLRTTCSYNEQFF. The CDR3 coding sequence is TGCGCCAGCTTGAGGACTACCTGCTCCTACAATGAGCAGTTCTTC.

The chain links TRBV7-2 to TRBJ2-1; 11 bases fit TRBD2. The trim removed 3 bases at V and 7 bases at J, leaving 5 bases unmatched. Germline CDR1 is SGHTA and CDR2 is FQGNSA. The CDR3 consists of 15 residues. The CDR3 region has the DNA TGTGCCAGCAGCTTCACTAGCGGGGGACCAAATGAGCAGTTCTTC. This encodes CASSFTSGGPNEQFF.

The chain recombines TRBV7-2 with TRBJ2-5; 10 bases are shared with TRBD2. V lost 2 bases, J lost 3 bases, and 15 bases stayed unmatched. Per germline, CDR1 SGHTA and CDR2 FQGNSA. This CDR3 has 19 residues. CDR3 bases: TGTGCCAGCAGCTTACATCCTAGCGGGGGAGCCAGGCCCGAAGAGACCCAGTACTTC. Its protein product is CASSLHPSGGARPEETQYF.

The CDR3 DNA reads TGTGCCAGCAGCCCAGGTGTGGCAGGAGAGCAGTTCTTC. Its protein is CASSPGVAGEQFF. The genes are TRBV7-3 and TRBJ2-1; no reliable D call. Germline assignment: CDR1 SGHTA and CDR2 FQGTGA. Trimming stripped 5 bases from V and 10 bases from J, with 15 bases between. There are 13 residues in the CDR3.

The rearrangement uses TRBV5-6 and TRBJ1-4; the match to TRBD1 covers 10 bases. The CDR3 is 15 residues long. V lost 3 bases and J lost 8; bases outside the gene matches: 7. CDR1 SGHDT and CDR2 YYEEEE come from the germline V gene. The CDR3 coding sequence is TGTGCCAGCAGCTGGGGACAGGGGACGGGGGAAAAACTGTTTTTT. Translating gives CASSWGQGTGEKLFF.

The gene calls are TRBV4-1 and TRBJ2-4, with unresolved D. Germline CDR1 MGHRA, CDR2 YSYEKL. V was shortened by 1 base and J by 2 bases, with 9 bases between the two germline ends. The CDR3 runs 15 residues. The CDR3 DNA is TGCGCCAGCAGCCAAGTTCAGTTGCCCAAAAACATTCAGTACTTC. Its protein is CASSQVQLPKNIQYF.

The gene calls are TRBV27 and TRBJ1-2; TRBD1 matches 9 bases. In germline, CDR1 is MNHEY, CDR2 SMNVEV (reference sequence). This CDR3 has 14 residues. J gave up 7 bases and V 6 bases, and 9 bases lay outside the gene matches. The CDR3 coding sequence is TGTGCCAGCAGCCCCCCGGGACAGGGCTCTGGCTACACCTTC. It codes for CASSPPGQGSGYTF.

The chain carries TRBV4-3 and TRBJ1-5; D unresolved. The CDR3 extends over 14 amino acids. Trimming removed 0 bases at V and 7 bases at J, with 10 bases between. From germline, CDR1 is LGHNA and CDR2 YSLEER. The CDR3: CASSQDSTGQPQHF. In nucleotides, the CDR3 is TGCGCCAGCAGCCAAGATTCCACGGGACAGCCCCAGCATTTT.